Below, 29 T cell receptor beta chains from the same sample are listed, as sequenced in a study of blood T cell repertoires in COVID-19. The table came from immunoSEQ multiplex PCR; TCRdb's copy has only in-frame clones and leaves some out. This table holds tens of thousands of clones, roughly 86% found once. The specimen sequenced was peripheral blood. These receptors were collected from a human donor with active COVID-19. The donor label of this sample is uncertain.

The CDR3 region has the DNA TGCAGCGGGGGACTAGCGGGAGGTAACGGGGAGCTGTTTTTT. Its translation: CSGGLAGGNGELFF. This chain uses TRBV29-1 with TRBJ2-2; 15 nucleotides match TRBD2. Looked up from germline, CDR1 is SQVTM and CDR2 is ANQGSEA. The CDR3 is made up of 14 amino acids. V was pared by 7 bases and J by 7 bases, with 4 bases of the junction left unmatched.

This clone appeared a single time. The J gene is TRBJ2-3, the V gene TRBV15; 7 bases align to TRBD2. Germline trimming cut 6 bases from V and 4 bases from J; bases unmatched to any gene: 7. Per germline, CDR1 LNHNV and CDR2 YYDKDF (reference sequence). There are 14 residues in the CDR3. CDR3 protein: CATSRATSSDTQYF. In DNA form, the CDR3 reads TGTGCCACCAGTCGGGCGACTAGCTCAGATACGCAGTATTTT. The entire variable domain, with the rest obtained from reference TRBV15 and TRBJ2-3, is as follows: DAMVIQNPRYQVTQFGKPVTLSCSQTLNHNVMYWYQQKSSQAPKLLFHYYDKDFNNEADTPDNFQSRRPNTSFCFLDIRSPGLGDTAMYLCATSRATSSDTQYFGPGTRLTVL.

The chain employs TRBV5-4 and TRBJ1-6; D uncertain. CDR3 length equals 12 residues. With 2 bases removed from V and 14 bases from J, the gap between germline ends came to 11 bases. Germline V gene data show CDR1 as SGHNT and CDR2 as YYREEE (reference sequence). The DNA for the CDR3 is TGTGCCAGCAGCTTCTGGGCCCAAACCCTCCACTTT. This encodes CASSFWAQTLHF.

The chain joins TRBV29-1 to TRBJ2-7; 7 nucleotides line up with TRBD1. Trimming took 2 bases from V and 1 from J; bases not matched to a gene: 5. Germline lookup yields CDR1 SQVTM and CDR2 ANQGSEA. The CDR3 is 14 amino acids. CDR3 sequence: CSVESTGESYEQYF. The CDR3 coding sequence is TGCAGCGTTGAATCAACAGGGGAATCCTACGAGCAGTACTTC.

The V call is TRBV9, the J call TRBJ2-7; weak D call: TRBD2 (6 bases). V was trimmed by 8 bases and J by 11 bases, leaving 11 bases between them. Germline V gives CDR1 SGDLS, CDR2 YYNGEE. The CDR3 is 9 amino acids. The CDR3 reads CARRGGEYF. CDR3 bases: TGTGCCAGGAGAGGCGGGGAGTACTTC. Using reference TRBV9 and TRBJ2-7 for the parts outside the CDR3, the full variable domain is DSGVTQTPKHLITATGQRVTLRCSPRSGDLSVYWYQQSLDQGLQFLIQYYNGEERAKGNILERFSAQQFPDLHSELNLSSLELGDSALYFCARRGGEYFGPGTRLTVT.

This clone was picked up one time. The chain uses TRBV18 and TRBJ2-7, with 10 bases fitting TRBD1. Losses at the gene ends were 5 bases for V and 3 bases for J; bases not matched to a gene: 4. The CDR3 covers 14 residues. Germline V CDR1 and CDR2: KGHSH, LQKENI. The CDR3, as DNA: TGTGCCAGCTCATACGGGACAGGGGACTACGAGCAGTACTTC. Protein product: CASSYGTGDYEQYF.

The chain has TRBV6-5 and TRBJ2-2, with 7 bases lining up with TRBD1. J was trimmed by 6 bases and V by 4 bases; bases with no gene match: 8. This CDR3 comprises 15 residues. The germline V gene has CDR1 MNHEY and CDR2 SVGAGI. Written as DNA, the CDR3 is TGTGCCAGCAGTTCTCCGGACAGGATCGCCGGGGAGCTGTTTTTT. Amino acids: CASSSPDRIAGELFF.

The V call is TRBV27, the J call TRBJ2-3, with 7 bases fitting TRBD2. V shed 2 bases and J 0 bases; nucleotides not matched to a gene: 11. Per germline, CDR1 MNHEY and CDR2 SMNVEV (reference sequence). This CDR3 is built from 18 residues. CDR3 in DNA: TGTGCCAGCAGTTTAGGTCGTAGCGGCGGGAGCAGCACAGATACGCAGTATTTT. It encodes CASSLGRSGGSSTDTQYF.

The chain employs TRBV7-9 and TRBJ2-5; perhaps TRBD1 as D (6 bases). Deletions cut 2 bases from V and 4 bases from J, with 11 bases between. The CDR3 runs 14 residues. Germline CDR1 is SEHNR and CDR2 is FQNEAQ (reference sequence). As DNA, the CDR3 is TGTGCCAGCAGCTTAAGGACAGATTTAGAGACCCAGTACTTC. Amino acids: CASSLRTDLETQYF. Full variable domain (rest looked up from reference TRBV7-9 and TRBJ2-5): DTGVSQNPRHKITKRGQNVTFRCDPISEHNRLYWYRQTLGQGPEFLTYFQNEAQLEKSRLLSDRFSAERPKGSFSTLEIQRTEQGDSAMYLCASSLRTDLETQYFGPGTRLLVL.

The rearrangement links TRBV18 to TRBJ2-3; D gene uncertain. Germline CDR1 is KGHSH and CDR2 is LQKENI. The CDR3 runs to 15 residues. Between the trimmed V and J ends, which lost 2 bases and 0 bases, there was a span of 9 bases. This CDR3 is CASSPVLSSTDTQYF. CDR3 nucleotide sequence: TGTGCCAGCTCACCAGTTTTATCTAGCACAGATACGCAGTATTTT.

The chain couples TRBV11-2 to TRBJ2-7; D call uncertain. CDR3 length equals 13 residues. V lost 1 base to trimming and J lost 3 bases, with 7 bases between them. The germline V gene encodes CDR1 SGHAT and CDR2 FQNNGV. The CDR3 reads CASSLVANYEQYF. The CDR3 DNA follows: TGTGCCAGCAGCTTAGTAGCTAACTACGAGCAGTACTTC.

In its sample, this clone was seen a few times. This chain links TRBV3-1 (or the pseudogene TRBV3-2) with TRBJ1-5; D might be TRBD1 (5 bases). V lost 1 base, J lost 5 bases, and 6 bases lay in between. The germline CDR1 and CDR2 sequences are LGHDT and YNNKEL (reference sequence). CDR3 length: 13 amino acids. The CDR3 sequence is CASSQGGDQPQHF. The CDR3 DNA is TGTGCCAGCAGCCAAGGGGGGGATCAGCCCCAGCATTTT.

This chain uses TRBV7-8 with TRBJ2-7; D possibly corresponds to TRBD1 (5 bases). Trimming cost V 3 bases and J 2 bases, with 11 bases left between them. This CDR3 spans 14 amino acids. From germline, CDR1 is SGHVS and CDR2 FQNEAQ. CDR3 coding DNA: TGTGCCAGCAGCTTGAAATCCAGGGCCTACGAGCAGTACTTC. It encodes CASSLKSRAYEQYF.

The chain uses TRBV28 and TRBJ1-5; tentative D call: TRBD1 (6 bases). This CDR3 spans 18 amino acids. The V gene lost 2 bases and the J gene lost 0 bases, with 17 bases spanning the gap. The germline gives CDR1 MDHEN, CDR2 SYDVKM. For the CDR3, the DNA is TGTGCCAGCAGTTTAGCATCGCTCAGGGGCTATAGCAATCAGCCCCAGCATTTT. This codes for CASSLASLRGYSNQPQHF.

V and J are TRBV15 and TRBJ1-2, with D perhaps matching TRBD1 (5 bases). Germline lookup yields CDR1 LNHNV and CDR2 YYDKDF (reference sequence). V was shortened by 4 bases and J by 8 bases, with 17 bases between the two germline ends. There are 14 residues in the CDR3. DNA for the CDR3: TGTGCCACCAGCACAAGGACAACTGGTGTCGGCTACACCTTC. Translated, it gives CATSTRTTGVGYTF.

The rearrangement joins TRBV19 to TRBJ2-3; TRBD2 agrees at 9 bases. Germline lookup yields CDR1 LNHDA and CDR2 SQIVND (reference sequence). Trimming cost V 5 bases and J 4 bases; bases outside gene matches: 7. This CDR3 has 15 residues. As DNA, the CDR3 is TGTGCCAGTAGTGCCCTAGCGGGATTCGCAGATACGCAGTATTTT. Encoded protein: CASSALAGFADTQYF.

This clone has a handful of counts. The V and J genes are TRBV4-2 and TRBJ2-7; 9 nucleotides line up with TRBD2. This CDR3 region has 15 residues. J was trimmed by 2 bases and V by 3 bases; bases with no gene match: 5. Per germline, CDR1 LGHNA and CDR2 YNFKEQ. CDR3 residues: CASSQATSGTYEQYF. CDR3 nucleotides: TGTGCCAGCAGCCAGGCGACTAGCGGCACCTACGAGCAGTACTTC.

J is TRBJ1-2 and V is TRBV12-5; a weak D match, TRBD1 (6 bases). Between the trimmed V and J ends, which lost 0 bases and 4 bases, there was a span of 6 bases. Germline CDR1 LGHNT, CDR2 FRNRAP. This CDR3 has 13 residues. The chain's CDR3 is CASGLVQGYGYTF. DNA of the CDR3: TGTGCTAGTGGTTTGGTACAGGGCTATGGCTACACCTTC.

This clone has a handful of counts. The chain has TRBV7-3 and TRBJ2-5, with TRBD2 matching 9 bases. With V trimmed by 1 base and J by 5 bases, 2 bases remained unmatched. CDR1 is SGHTA and CDR2 is FQGTGA in the germline V gene. The CDR3 spans 14 residues. CDR3 sequence: CASSLNSGGETQYF. The CDR3 DNA follows: TGTGCCAGCAGCTTAAATAGCGGGGGTGAGACCCAGTACTTC.

CDR3 DNA: TGTGCCAGCAGTTTACAGGGGATCGGTCAGCCCCAGCATTTT. This codes for CASSLQGIGQPQHF. The chain uses TRBV27 and TRBJ1-5; D possibly corresponds to TRBD1 (6 bases). The CDR3 loop spans 14 amino acids. Germline lookup yields CDR1 MNHEY and CDR2 SMNVEV (reference sequence). V was trimmed by 2 bases and J by 6 bases, leaving 11 bases between them.

The chain has TRBV5-8 and TRBJ2-7; possibly TRBD1 for D (5 bases). The CDR3 covers 14 residues. The V and J ends lost 0 bases and 8 bases respectively, with 15 bases between them. In germline, CDR1 is SGHTS, CDR2 YDEGEE. DNA for the CDR3: TGTGCCAGCAGCTTGGAAGGGGAAGACTTCAAGCAGTACTTC. This encodes CASSLEGEDFKQYF. The whole variable domain, filled in from reference TRBV5-8 and TRBJ2-7, reads EAGVTQSPTHLIKTRGQQATLRCSPISGHTSVYWYQQALGLGLQFLLWYDEGEERNRGNFPPRFSGRQFPNYSSELNVNALELEDSALYLCASSLEGEDFKQYFGPGTRLTVT.

The chain uses TRBV6-5 and TRBJ1-5; 8 nucleotides match TRBD1. The CDR3 length is 15 residues. Trimming took 7 bases from V and 3 from J; bases not matched to a gene: 8. Per the germline V gene, CDR1 is MNHEY and CDR2 is SVGAGI. The CDR3: CASTRGQGDNQPQHF. CDR3 DNA: TGTGCCAGCACTAGAGGACAGGGCGACAATCAGCCCCAGCATTTT.

This chain uses TRBV18 with TRBJ2-3, with D possibly TRBD1 on 6 matching bases. This CDR3 spans 16 amino acids. In germline, CDR1 is KGHSH, CDR2 LQKENI. Trimming pared 3 bases from V and 4 bases from J, leaving 17 bases between. The CDR3 sequence is CASSPFVQGSADTQYF. The CDR3, as DNA: TGTGCCAGCTCACCGTTTGTTCAGGGGAGTGCAGATACGCAGTATTTT.

The rearrangement joins TRBV28 to TRBJ1-5; D remains unclear. The CDR3 consists of 14 residues. The germline V and J ends were trimmed by 11 bases and 0 bases, with 14 bases remaining between them. The germline gives CDR1 MDHEN, CDR2 SYDVKM. The CDR3 here is CAAGALDSNQPQHF. CDR3 nucleotide sequence: TGTGCCGCGGGTGCTCTAGATAGCAATCAGCCCCAGCATTTT.

This chain joins TRBV28 and TRBJ2-1; D is perhaps TRBD2 (5 bases). Germline V CDR1 and CDR2: MDHEN, SYDVKM. V was cut by 0 bases and J by 4 bases, with 13 bases left in between. The CDR3 spans 16 residues. CDR3 in amino acids: CASSLWGSGAYNEQFF. CDR3 nucleotides: TGTGCCAGCAGTTTATGGGGGAGCGGAGCTTACAATGAGCAGTTCTTC.

The genes are TRBV5-1 and TRBJ2-7; 8 bases map to TRBD1. The V gene's germline CDR1 is SGHRS and CDR2 YFSETQ. The CDR3 consists of 14 residues. The trim removed 4 bases at V and 5 bases at J, leaving 8 bases unmatched. CDR3: CASSIWTGSNEQYF. The CDR3 nucleotides are TGCGCCAGCAGCATCTGGACAGGGAGCAACGAGCAGTACTTC.

The CDR3 spells CSVGYRGPDTQYF. In DNA, the CDR3 is TGCAGCGTTGGATACAGGGGGCCTGATACGCAGTATTTT. The chain couples TRBV29-1 to TRBJ2-3, with 9 bases aligning to TRBD1. This CDR3 is 13 amino acids long. With V trimmed by 4 bases and J by 6 bases, 5 bases remained unmatched. Germline V lookup: CDR1 SQVTM, CDR2 ANQGSEA.

This chain joins TRBV7-9 and TRBJ1-2; a weak D match, TRBD1 (5 bases). V dropped 5 bases and J dropped 8 bases, with 24 bases sitting between them. Germline V CDR1 and CDR2: SEHNR, FQNEAQ (reference sequence). This CDR3 region has 16 residues. This chain's CDR3 is CASSLSTRRAGGGYTF. DNA of the CDR3: TGTGCCAGCAGCCTCTCGACTCGTCGGGCGGGGGGAGGCTACACCTTC.

V gene TRBV6-1 combines with J gene TRBJ2-3; D might be TRBD2 (6 bases). This CDR3 is built from 19 residues. V lost 2 bases to trimming and J lost 6 bases, with 27 bases between them. Looked up from germline, CDR1 is MNHNS and CDR2 is SASEGT. The CDR3 sequence: CASSEKGPVGGNLPDTQYF. The CDR3 DNA is TGTGCCAGCAGTGAAAAGGGGCCCGTCGGGGGAAACCTACCGGATACGCAGTATTTT.